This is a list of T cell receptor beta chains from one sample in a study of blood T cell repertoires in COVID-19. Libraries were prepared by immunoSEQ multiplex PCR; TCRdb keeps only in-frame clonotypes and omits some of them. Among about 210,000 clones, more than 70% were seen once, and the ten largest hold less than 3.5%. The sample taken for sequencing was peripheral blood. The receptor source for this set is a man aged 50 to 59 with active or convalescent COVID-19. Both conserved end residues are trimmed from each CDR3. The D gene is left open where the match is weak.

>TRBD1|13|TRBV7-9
ASSYAGQGGTEAF
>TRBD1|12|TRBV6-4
ASSNRGLNSPLH
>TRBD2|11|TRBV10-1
ASSLGGSNEQF
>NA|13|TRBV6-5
ASSQGQGWYQPQH
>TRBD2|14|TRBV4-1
ASSQGTSGRTGELF
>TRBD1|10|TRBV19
ATQGARQPQH
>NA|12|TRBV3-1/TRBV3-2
ASSQERDSYEQY
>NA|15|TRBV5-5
ASSNLPSGGGTDTQY
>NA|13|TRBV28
ASSLWGDSNQPQH
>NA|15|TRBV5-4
ASSLTGEGSSNEKLF
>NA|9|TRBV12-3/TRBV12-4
ASSRDNEQY
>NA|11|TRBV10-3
AITLDEGNEQF
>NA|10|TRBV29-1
SLMDSPNEQF
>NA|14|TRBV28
ASSGVGAGTKNIQY
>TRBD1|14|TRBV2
ASVYQGARGNEKLF
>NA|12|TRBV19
ASSGRTPGYGYT
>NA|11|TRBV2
ASSMGQYGEQY